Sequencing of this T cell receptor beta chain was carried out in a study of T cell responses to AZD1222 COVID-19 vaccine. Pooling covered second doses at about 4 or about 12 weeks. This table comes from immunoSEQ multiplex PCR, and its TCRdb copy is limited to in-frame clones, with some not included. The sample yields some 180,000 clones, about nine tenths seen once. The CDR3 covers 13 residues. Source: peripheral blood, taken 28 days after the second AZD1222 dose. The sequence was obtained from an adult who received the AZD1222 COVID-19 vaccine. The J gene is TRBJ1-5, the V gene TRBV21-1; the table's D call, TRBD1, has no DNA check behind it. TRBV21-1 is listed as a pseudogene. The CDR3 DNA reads TGTGCCAGCAGCAAAATGGGGCCGTGGCCCCAGCATTTT. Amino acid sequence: CASSKMGPWPQHF.